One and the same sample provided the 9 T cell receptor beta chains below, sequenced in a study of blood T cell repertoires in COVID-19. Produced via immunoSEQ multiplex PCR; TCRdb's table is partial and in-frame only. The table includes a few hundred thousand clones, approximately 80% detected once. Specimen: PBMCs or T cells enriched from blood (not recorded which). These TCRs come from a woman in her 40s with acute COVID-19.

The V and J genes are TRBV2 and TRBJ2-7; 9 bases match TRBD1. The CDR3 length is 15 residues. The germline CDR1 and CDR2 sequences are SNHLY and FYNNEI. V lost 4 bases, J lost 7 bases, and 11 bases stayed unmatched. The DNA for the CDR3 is TGTGCCAGCAGTGGCGGACAGGGGCTTCGTCGGGAGCAGTACTTC. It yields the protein CASSGGQGLRREQYF.

The CDR3 region is CASSKDRGRTDTQYF. CDR3 DNA: TGTGCCAGCAGCAAGGACAGGGGGCGGACAGATACGCAGTATTTT. The rearrangement links TRBV7-9 to TRBJ2-3; 11 nucleotides align to TRBD1. V lost 5 bases, J lost 3 bases, and 4 bases stayed unmatched. Germline-derived CDR1 and CDR2 are SEHNR and FQNEAQ (reference sequence). The CDR3 spans 15 residues.

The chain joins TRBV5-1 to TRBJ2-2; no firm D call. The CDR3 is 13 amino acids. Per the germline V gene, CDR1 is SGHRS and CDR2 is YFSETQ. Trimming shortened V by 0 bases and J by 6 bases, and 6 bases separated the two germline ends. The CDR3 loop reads CASSLVLAGELFF. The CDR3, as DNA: TGCGCCAGCAGCTTGGTCCTAGCCGGGGAGCTGTTTTTT. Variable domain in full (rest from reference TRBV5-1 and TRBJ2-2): KAGVTQTPRYLIKTRGQQVTLSCSPISGHRSVSWYQQTPGQGLQFLFEYFSETQRNKGNFPGRFSGRQFSNSRSEMNVSTLELGDSALYLCASSLVLAGELFFGEGSRLTVL.

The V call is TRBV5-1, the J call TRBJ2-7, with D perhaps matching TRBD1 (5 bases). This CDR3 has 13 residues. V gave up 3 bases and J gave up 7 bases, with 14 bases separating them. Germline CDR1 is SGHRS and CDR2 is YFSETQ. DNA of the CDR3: TGCGCCAGCAGCTCCCAGGGTCTGAGGGAGCAGTACTTC. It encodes CASSSQGLREQYF.

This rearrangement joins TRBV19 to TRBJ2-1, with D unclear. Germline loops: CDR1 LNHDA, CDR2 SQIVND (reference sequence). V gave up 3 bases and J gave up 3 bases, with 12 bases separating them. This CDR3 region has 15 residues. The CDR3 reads CASSMEHLDYNEQFF. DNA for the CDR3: TGTGCCAGTAGTATGGAGCACCTTGACTACAATGAGCAGTTCTTC.

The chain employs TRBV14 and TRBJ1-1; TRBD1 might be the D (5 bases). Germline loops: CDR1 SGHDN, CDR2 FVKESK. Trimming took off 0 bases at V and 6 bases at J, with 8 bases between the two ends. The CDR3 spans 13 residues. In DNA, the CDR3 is TGTGCCAGCAGCCAAGATGTGGGGCCTGAAGCTTTCTTT. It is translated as CASSQDVGPEAFF.

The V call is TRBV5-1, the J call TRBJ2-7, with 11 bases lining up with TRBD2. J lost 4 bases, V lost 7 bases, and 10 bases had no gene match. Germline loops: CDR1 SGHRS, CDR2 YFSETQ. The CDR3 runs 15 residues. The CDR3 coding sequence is TGCGCCAGCGCCTCCATAGCGGGAGGGTTATACGAGCAGTACTTC. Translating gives CASASIAGGLYEQYF. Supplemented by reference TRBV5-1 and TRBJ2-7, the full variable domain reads KAGVTQTPRYLIKTRGQQVTLSCSPISGHRSVSWYQQTPGQGLQFLFEYFSETQRNKGNFPGRFSGRQFSNSRSEMNVSTLELGDSALYLCASASIAGGLYEQYFGPGTRLTVT.

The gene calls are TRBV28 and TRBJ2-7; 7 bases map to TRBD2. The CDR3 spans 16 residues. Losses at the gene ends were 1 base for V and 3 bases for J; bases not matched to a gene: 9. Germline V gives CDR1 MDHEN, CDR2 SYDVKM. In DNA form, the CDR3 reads TGTGCCAGCAGTTTATCACAGCGGGAATTAAGCTACGAGCAGTACTTC. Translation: CASSLSQRELSYEQYF.

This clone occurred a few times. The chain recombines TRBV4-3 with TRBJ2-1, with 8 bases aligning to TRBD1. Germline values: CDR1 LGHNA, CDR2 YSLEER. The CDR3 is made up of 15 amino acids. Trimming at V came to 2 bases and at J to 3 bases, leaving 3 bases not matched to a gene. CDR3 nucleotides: TGCGCCAGCAGCCAAACCGGACAGGGCTACAATGAGCAGTTCTTC. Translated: CASSQTGQGYNEQFF.